The 20 T cell receptor beta chains presented below share a single source sample, sequenced in a study of blood T cells in healthy people across ages. Sample-barcoded 5' priming and a J-beta primer mix drove a second PCR of about 7 to 12 cycles. TCRdb reprocessed the 5' RACE reads with MiXCR, giving one entry per CDR3 protein. This table has 700,000 or so distinct CDR3 sequences, approximately 40% appearing once. Sequenced material: blood. These receptor sequences come from an older man in good health.

The CDR3 DNA is TGTGCCAGCAGTGAACTAGCGGCCCTTTACAATGAGCAGTTCTTC. Translating it yields CASSELAALYNEQFF. The rearrangement links TRBV6-1 to TRBJ2-1; TRBD2 matches 7 bases. V was pared by 2 bases and J by 4 bases, with 5 bases of the junction left unmatched. This CDR3 has 15 amino acids. In germline, CDR1 is MNHNS, CDR2 SASEGT.

This sequence joins TRBV4-1 and TRBJ2-5, with 7 nucleotides matching TRBD2. The DNA matches TRBJ2-7 better at its end, which makes the J call doubtful. From germline, CDR1 is MGHRA and CDR2 YSYEKL. The CDR3 loop spans 16 amino acids. The CDR3 DNA follows: TGCGCCAGCAGCCAAGCACCTGGCGGGAGTCGGGACGAGCAGTACTTC. It encodes CASSQAPGGSRDEQYF.

This clonotype was detected many times. This chain joins TRBV7-2 and TRBJ2-7; 11 bases map to TRBD2. The CDR3 consists of 15 residues. The J segment lost 0 bases and the V segment lost 6 bases, leaving 4 bases of the junction unmatched. The germline gives CDR1 SGHTA, CDR2 FQGNSA. CDR3 nucleotide sequence: TGTGCCAGCAGTCCGGGACTAGCGGCCTCCTACGAGCAGTACTTC. Translation gives CASSPGLAASYEQYF.

This clonotype appeared a few times. The rearrangement links TRBV14 to TRBJ2-5; TRBD1 is a possible D gene (5 bases). This CDR3 comprises 18 residues. CDR1 SGHDN and CDR2 FVKESK come from the germline V gene. Trimming removed 0 bases at V and 0 bases at J, with 17 bases between. The CDR3 nucleotides are TGTGCCAGCAGCCAAGATATTAGAACAGGTTCATACCAAGAGACCCAGTACTTC. Its protein product is CASSQDIRTGSYQETQYF.

This chain joins TRBV2 and TRBJ2-1, with a tentative D call TRBD2 (5 bases). Germline V gene sequence: CDR1 SNHLY, CDR2 FYNNEI. The CDR3 extends over 10 amino acids. Trimming removed 7 bases at V and 13 bases at J, with 11 bases between. The CDR3 spells CASTRDRQFF. The CDR3, as DNA: TGTGCCAGCACCCGGGATAGACAGTTCTTC.

The J gene is TRBJ1-2, the V gene TRBV29-1, with D tentatively TRBD1 (5 bases). Deletions cut 3 bases from V and 6 bases from J, with 14 bases between. Germline CDR1 reads SQVTM; CDR2 reads ANQGSEA. The CDR3 has 13 amino acids. The CDR3 loop reads CSVEGGGGDGYTF. CDR3 DNA: TGCAGCGTTGAGGGGGGAGGAGGGGATGGCTACACCTTC.

The chain uses TRBV3-1 and TRBJ2-6; TRBD1 matches at 8 bases. Germline V gene data show CDR1 as LGHDT and CDR2 as YNNKEL (reference sequence). The CDR3 runs 18 residues. Trimming cost V 0 bases and J 3 bases; bases outside gene matches: 7. In DNA form, the CDR3 reads TGTGCCAGCAGCCAAGATCCAGGGGGCGCGCATGGGGCCAACGTCCTGACTTTC. Its protein is CASSQDPGGAHGANVLTF. Using reference TRBV3-1 and TRBJ2-6 for the parts outside the CDR3, the full variable domain is DTAVSQTPKYLVTQMGNDKSIKCEQNLGHDTMYWYKQDSKKFLKIMFSYNNKELIINETVPNRFSPKSPDKAHLNLHINSLELGDSAVYFCASSQDPGGAHGANVLTFGAGSRLTVL.

This clonotype has a count of ten or more. The chain joins TRBV7-2 to TRBJ2-1; D not certain. Germline V CDR1 and CDR2: SGHTA, FQGNSA. Trimming stripped 0 bases from V and 0 bases from J, with 6 bases between. This CDR3 spans 15 amino acids. CDR3 DNA sequence: TGTGCCAGCAGCTTAGCTAGCATCTCCTACAATGAGCAGTTCTTC. Translation gives CASSLASISYNEQFF.

In this sample, this clonotype turned up a few times. J is TRBJ2-3 and V is TRBV24-1, with D possibly matching TRBD1 (7 bases). The V end lost 6 bases, the J end lost 6 bases, and 18 bases lay between the germline ends. Germline CDR1 KGHDR, CDR2 SFDVKD. The length of the CDR3 is 15 residues. The CDR3 DNA reads TGTGCCACCAGTAGGTTTTCAGGGGGGAAGGATACGCAGTATTTT. This encodes CATSRFSGGKDTQYF.

This chain links TRBV7-9 with TRBJ2-1; D possibly corresponds to TRBD2 (6 bases). The germline V and J ends were trimmed by 8 bases and 5 bases, with 16 bases remaining between them. CDR3 length: 14 residues. The germline gives CDR1 SEHNR, CDR2 FQNEAQ (reference sequence). Here the CDR3 reads CASSFDGRHNEQFF. The CDR3 bases are TGTGCCAGCTCCTTTGACGGGAGACACAATGAGCAGTTCTTC.

This clonotype was counted between two and nine times. The rearrangement links TRBV20-1 to TRBJ2-7; tentative D call: TRBD2 (7 bases). Per the germline V gene, CDR1 is DFQATT and CDR2 is SNEGSKA (reference sequence). Deletions cut 6 bases from V and 4 bases from J, with 22 bases between. This CDR3 contains 15 residues. CDR3 nucleotides: TGCAGTGCCATAGAGGGGGGGGAGGGCGAGTACGAGCAGTACTTC. It encodes CSAIEGGEGEYEQYF.

The chain recombines TRBV4-3 with TRBJ2-1; 7 bases align to TRBD1. With V trimmed by 4 bases and J by 9 bases, 6 bases remained unmatched. The CDR3 has 13 amino acids. Germline CDR1 reads LGHNA; CDR2 reads YSLEER. The CDR3 DNA follows: TGCGCCAGCAGCCGGGTAGACAGGGTTGAGCAGTTCTTC. This gives the protein CASSRVDRVEQFF.

This clonotype showed up many times. The chain carries TRBV4-2 and TRBJ2-1; D remains ambiguous. Germline assignment: CDR1 LGHNA and CDR2 YNFKEQ. The CDR3 contains 18 residues. V was trimmed by 0 bases and J by 9 bases, leaving 24 bases between them. In DNA form, the CDR3 reads TGTGCCAGCAGCCAAGATCCTTCGAGTCGCGAGGCTTCGGGTGAGCAGTTCTTC. Its translation: CASSQDPSSREASGEQFF.

V and J are TRBV14 and TRBJ1-6, with 7 bases matching TRBD1. From germline, CDR1 is SGHDN and CDR2 FVKESK. J lost 5 bases, V lost 6 bases, and 4 bases had no gene match. This CDR3 comprises 14 residues. The DNA for the CDR3 is TGTGCCAGCAGGGCCGGGACAGATAATTCACCCCTCCACTTT. Encoded protein: CASRAGTDNSPLHF. The full variable domain, in which reference TRBV14 and TRBJ1-6 provide the parts outside the CDR3, is EAGVTQFPSHSVIEKGQTVTLRCDPISGHDNLYWYRRVMGKEIKFLLHFVKESKQDESGMPNNRFLAERTGGTYSTLKVQPAELEDSGVYFCASRAGTDNSPLHFGNGTRLTVT.

The chain uses TRBV9 and TRBJ2-1; 8 bases agree with TRBD1. After removal of 1 base from V and 11 bases from J, the junction contained 14 bases not matched to a gene. The V gene's germline CDR1 is SGDLS and CDR2 YYNGEE. The CDR3 sequence is 16 residues long. The CDR3 region is CASSVQGASTVQKQFF. The DNA of the CDR3 is TGTGCCAGCAGCGTACAGGGGGCATCGACTGTTCAGAAGCAGTTCTTC.

This clonotype was seen repeatedly, ten times or more. The chain employs TRBV6-2 or TRBV6-3 and TRBJ1-4; the D gene is possibly TRBD1 (6 bases). The CDR3 loop spans 17 amino acids. Germline CDR1 is MNHEY and CDR2 is SVGEGT. V dropped 4 bases and J dropped 0 bases, with 15 bases sitting between them. CDR3 nucleotide sequence: TGTGCCAGCAGTTCCAACAGGGTTCGGGCAACTAATGAAAAACTGTTTTTT. This sequence encodes CASSSNRVRATNEKLFF.

This clonotype was detected only once. V gene TRBV6-1 combines with J gene TRBJ2-1, with a weak D call TRBD2 (6 bases). The germline V gene has CDR1 MNHNS and CDR2 SASEGT. V was clipped by 7 bases and J by 8 bases, with 12 bases between them. The CDR3 runs 12 residues. The CDR3 nucleotides are TGTGCCAGCACCGGACTATTAGATGAGCAGTTCTTC. It translates to CASTGLLDEQFF.

V and J are TRBV6-5 and TRBJ2-2; perhaps D is TRBD1 or TRBD2 (7 bases each). Germline CDR1 and CDR2: MNHEY and SVGAGI. The CDR3 extends over 19 amino acids. V lost 3 bases, J lost 7 bases, and 27 bases lay in between. The CDR3 DNA sequence: TGTGCCAGCAGTTATAAGAGAAGTGGTGGGAGGGGGCAAAACGGGGAGCTGTTTTTT. Translation: CASSYKRSGGRGQNGELFF.

In regard to this clonotype: Its ends do not fully match the called genes, so a read error is possible. The rearrangement links TRBV9 to TRBJ2-1; D possibly corresponds to TRBD1 (6 bases). The CDR3 has 15 amino acids. Germline CDR1 and CDR2: SGDLS and YYNGEE. The CDR3 is CTSSVDGTTYNEQFF. The DNA for the CDR3 is TGTACCAGCAGCGTAGATGGGACAACCTACAATGAGCAGTTCTTC.

In this sample, this clonotype turned up a few times. V usage is TRBV3-1 and J usage is TRBJ2-6; D gene ambiguous. V gave up 0 bases and J gave up 0 bases, with 3 bases separating them. This CDR3 has 15 amino acids. Germline V gives CDR1 LGHDT, CDR2 YNNKEL (reference sequence). The CDR3 coding sequence is TGTGCCAGCAGCCAAGACAGCTCTGGGGCCAACGTCCTGACTTTC. Amino acids: CASSQDSSGANVLTF.